The T cell receptor (beta chain) described here comes from a study of blood T cell repertoires in COVID-19. Study context: T cells, B-cell-depleted T cells, or PBMCs supplied cDNA or gDNA.

As originally analysed: Reference gene primer amplification gave estimated nucleated cell counts. This table comes from immunoSEQ multiplex PCR, and its TCRdb copy is limited to in-frame clones, with some not included. V and J calls and clone size are given by that table; D and trimming were obtained from the DNA. Of 400,000 to 550,000 clones in the sample, 85% to 90% were seen once. The TCR originated in a woman aged 25 to 45 with acute or convalescent COVID-19. The material sequenced was peripheral blood.

The CDR3 region has the DNA TGCGCCAGCAGCCAAGATGGGACAGGGGAAGAAAAACTGTTTTTT. Translating gives CASSQDGTGEEKLFF. This rearrangement joins TRBV4-1 to TRBJ1-4, with 10 bases aligning to TRBD1. CDR3 length: 15 residues. V was pared by 0 bases and J by 8 bases, with 3 bases of the junction left unmatched. CDR1 MGHRA and CDR2 YSYEKL come from the germline V gene.